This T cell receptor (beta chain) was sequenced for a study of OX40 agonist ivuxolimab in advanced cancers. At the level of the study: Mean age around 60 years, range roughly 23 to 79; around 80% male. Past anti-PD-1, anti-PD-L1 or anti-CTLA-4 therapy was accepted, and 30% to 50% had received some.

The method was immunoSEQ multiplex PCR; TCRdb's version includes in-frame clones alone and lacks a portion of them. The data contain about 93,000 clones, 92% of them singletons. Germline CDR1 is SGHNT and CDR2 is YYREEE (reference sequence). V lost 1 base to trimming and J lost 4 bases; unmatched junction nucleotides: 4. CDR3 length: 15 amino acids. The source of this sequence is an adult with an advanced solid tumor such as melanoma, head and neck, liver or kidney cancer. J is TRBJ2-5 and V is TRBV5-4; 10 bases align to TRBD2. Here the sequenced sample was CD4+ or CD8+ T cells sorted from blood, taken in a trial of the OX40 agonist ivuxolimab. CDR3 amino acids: CASSLQASGRETQYF. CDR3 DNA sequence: TGTGCCAGCAGCTTGCAGGCTAGCGGGAGAGAGACCCAGTACTTC.